A selection of T cell receptor beta chains follows, all from one sample in a study of post-analysis software for immune sequencing data. TCRdb analysed the PCR reads with MiXCR anew, one entry per CDR3 protein. The sample lists approximately 630,000 distinct CDR3 sequences, more than 50% occurring once. Sequenced input: blood. These receptor sequences come from a girl aged 2 to 9 with multiple sclerosis. CDR3s include the opening cysteine and the closing phenylalanine or tryptophan. D genes are given only for firm matches. The size field is filled for only some rows; it gives once, few, many or a size class.

J: TRBJ2-7
size: few
D: TRBD2
V: TRBV29-1
DNA: TGCAGCGTCAGGACTAGCGGACCCTCCTACGAGCAGTACTTC
CDR3: CSVRTSGPSYEQYF

J: TRBJ1-1
size: NA
D: NA
V: TRBV9
DNA: TGTGCCAGCAGCTCCCCGCCTACAGACCTCCTGAACACTGAAGCTTTCTTT
CDR3: CASSSPPTDLLNTEAFF

J: TRBJ2-1
size: NA
D: NA
V: TRBV5-1
DNA: TGCGCCAGCGGGCCTCAGGGAAGTAGTGTCGATGAGCAGTTCTTC
CDR3: CASGPQGSSVDEQFF

J: TRBJ1-1
size: NA
D: NA
V: TRBV28
DNA: TGTGCCAGCAGTCAGGCAGGGCGAAGGACTGAAGCTTTCTTT
CDR3: CASSQAGRRTEAFF

J: TRBJ1-2
size: NA
D: NA
V: TRBV6-5
DNA: TGTGCTAGCAGTTACTCGGTGGGGGGCGCCTATGGCTACACCTTC
CDR3: CASSYSVGGAYGYTF

J: TRBJ2-5
size: few
D: NA
V: TRBV7-6
DNA: TGTGCCAGCAGCCCAGGCCCGGGAGCAGGGCAAGAGACCCAGTACTTC
CDR3: CASSPGPGAGQETQYF

J: TRBJ2-7
size: few
D: NA
V: TRBV11-2
DNA: TGTGCCAGCAGCTTAGTATCGGGACAATACGAGCAGTACTTC
CDR3: CASSLVSGQYEQYF

J: TRBJ2-5
size: few
D: TRBD2
V: TRBV5-1
DNA: TGCGCCAGCAGCTTTGGACTAGCGGCCCCTCAACAAGAGACCCAGTACTTC
CDR3: CASSFGLAAPQQETQYF

J: TRBJ2-7
size: NA
D: NA
V: TRBV6-2/TRBV6-3
DNA: TGTGCCAGCAGTTACTCGAAAGACTACGAGCAGTACTTC
CDR3: CASSYSKDYEQYF

J: TRBJ2-5
size: NA
D: NA
V: TRBV4-1
DNA: TGCGCCAGCAGCCAAGATCAGGCAGGGATGCAAGAGACCCAGTACTTC
CDR3: CASSQDQAGMQETQYF

J: TRBJ1-2
size: few
D: NA
V: TRBV29-1
DNA: TGCAGCGCAGAAGCGTTGGGATATGGCTACACCTTC
CDR3: CSAEALGYGYTF

J: TRBJ1-1
size: NA
D: NA
V: TRBV5-1
DNA: TGCGCCAGCAGCCCCGAAGGGCAGGGTTTGAACACTGAAGCTTTCTTT
CDR3: CASSPEGQGLNTEAFF

J: TRBJ2-4
size: once
D: NA
V: TRBV7-2
DNA: TGTGCCAGCAGCTTAGGACAGATCAACAAAAACATTCAGTACTTC
CDR3: CASSLGQINKNIQYF

J: TRBJ2-7
size: NA
D: TRBD1
V: TRBV6-2/TRBV6-3
DNA: TGTGCCAGCATCGCGACAGGGACAACCTACGAGCAGTACTTC
CDR3: CASIATGTTYEQYF

J: TRBJ1-1
size: NA
D: NA
V: TRBV5-5
DNA: TGTGCCAGCAGCTTGGATCCCCTACGCGCTGAAGCTTTCTTT
CDR3: CASSLDPLRAEAFF

J: TRBJ1-4
size: NA
D: TRBD1
V: TRBV7-6
DNA: TGTGCCAGCAGCTTCTGGACAGGTCCTAATGAAAAACTGTTTTTT
CDR3: CASSFWTGPNEKLFF

J: TRBJ2-3
size: few
D: TRBD2
V: TRBV24-1
DNA: TGTGCCACCAGTGATCGACTAGCGGGCGTAGATACGCAGTATTTT
CDR3: CATSDRLAGVDTQYF

J: TRBJ2-1
size: once
D: TRBD2
V: TRBV20-1
DNA: TGCAGTGCTTCACTAACTAGCGGGAGATCGAACAATGAGCAGTTCTTC
CDR3: CSASLTSGRSNNEQFF

J: TRBJ2-7
size: few
D: NA
V: TRBV10-3
DNA: TGTGCCACCGACACGGACGGAGCCGAGCAGTACTTC
CDR3: CATDTDGAEQYF

J: TRBJ2-7
size: NA
D: NA
V: TRBV20-1
DNA: TGCAGTGCTAGCCGGGATTCAAGCTCTTCCGAGCAGTACTTC
CDR3: CSASRDSSSSEQYF

J: TRBJ1-2
size: NA
D: NA
V: TRBV5-4
DNA: TGTGCCAGCAGCCCCGACGGGGGGCGCTTCAATCGGGACTATGGCTACACCTTC
CDR3: CASSPDGGRFNRDYGYTF

J: TRBJ1-6
size: few
D: NA
V: TRBV20-1
DNA: TGCAGTGCTAGAGCCGCAGGCTCCTATAATTCACCCCTCCACTTT
CDR3: CSARAAGSYNSPLHF

J: TRBJ2-7
size: NA
D: NA
V: TRBV6-5
DNA: TGTGCCAGCAGTTACCGAGGCGACAGACTCTACGAGCAGTACTTC
CDR3: CASSYRGDRLYEQYF

J: TRBJ2-1
size: few
D: TRBD2
V: TRBV5-6
DNA: TGTGCCAGCAGCTTTGGGCCTTACAGGGTTGGCGGGGGGCCGATCAGCTCCTACAATGAGCAGTTCTTC
CDR3: CASSFGPYRVGGGPISSYNEQFF

J: TRBJ2-1
size: few
D: NA
V: TRBV6-5
DNA: TGTGCCAGCAGATGGGCGAGCTCCTACAATGAGCAGTTCTTC
CDR3: CASRWASSYNEQFF

J: TRBJ1-1
size: NA
D: NA
V: TRBV10-3
DNA: TGTGCCATCAGTGTAGGGGTGAACACTGAAGCTTTCTTT
CDR3: CAISVGVNTEAFF

J: TRBJ2-5
size: NA
D: TRBD1
V: TRBV7-3
DNA: TGTGCCAGCAGCTTAGCCGGACAGGGGCCTCAAGAGACCCAGTACTTC
CDR3: CASSLAGQGPQETQYF

J: TRBJ1-1
size: few
D: NA
V: TRBV7-2
DNA: TGTGCCAGCAGCGCCCTTCCAGGGGATATAGAAGCTTTCTTT
CDR3: CASSALPGDIEAFF

J: TRBJ2-3
size: NA
D: NA
V: TRBV20-1
DNA: TGCAGTGCTAGCGGGGAATTTAGCACAGATACGCAGTATTTT
CDR3: CSASGEFSTDTQYF

J: TRBJ2-5
size: few
D: TRBD2
V: TRBV10-3
DNA: TGTGCCATCAGTGGGGAGGGAGGGCAGACCCAGTACTTC
CDR3: CAISGEGGQTQYF

J: TRBJ1-2
size: NA
D: NA
V: TRBV27
DNA: TGTGCCAGCAGCCAGACAGAGTATTATGGCTACACCTTC
CDR3: CASSQTEYYGYTF

J: TRBJ2-3
size: few
D: TRBD2
V: TRBV29-1
DNA: TGCAGCGTTCCGCGACTAGCGGGGATGCAGGCAGATACGCAGTATTTT
CDR3: CSVPRLAGMQADTQYF

J: TRBJ2-3
size: NA
D: TRBD2
V: TRBV9
DNA: TGTGCCAGCAGGGGGACTAGCGAAAGCACAGATACGCAGTATTTT
CDR3: CASRGTSESTDTQYF

J: TRBJ2-7
size: NA
D: TRBD2
V: TRBV20-1
DNA: TGCAGTGCTAGACCCACTAGCGGTTCCTCCTACGAGCAGTACTTC
CDR3: CSARPTSGSSYEQYF

J: TRBJ2-2
size: NA
D: NA
V: TRBV20-1
DNA: TGCAGTGCTATCCTCTCCCAGACGAACACCGGGGAGCTGTTTTTT
CDR3: CSAILSQTNTGELFF

J: TRBJ2-1
size: NA
D: NA
V: TRBV29-1
DNA: TGCAGCGTTGAATCGTTCCGGGCCTACAATGAGCAGTTCTTC
CDR3: CSVESFRAYNEQFF

J: TRBJ2-3
size: NA
D: TRBD2
V: TRBV11-2
DNA: TGTGCCAGCAGCTTTGCTAGCGGAGATACGCAGTATTTT
CDR3: CASSFASGDTQYF

J: TRBJ2-3
size: NA
D: TRBD2
V: TRBV20-1
DNA: TGCAGTGCTACAGCGGGAACTAGCATAGATACGCAGTATTTT
CDR3: CSATAGTSIDTQYF

J: TRBJ2-3
size: NA
D: NA
V: TRBV7-9
DNA: TGTGCCAGCAGCCCTCTAGCTAGCACAGATACGCAGTATTTT
CDR3: CASSPLASTDTQYF

J: TRBJ1-1
size: NA
D: NA
V: TRBV7-2
DNA: TGTGCCAGCAGCCCCCTTGGGGGGGGCACTGAAGCTTTCTTT
CDR3: CASSPLGGGTEAFF

J: TRBJ1-4
size: NA
D: NA
V: TRBV4-1
DNA: TGCGCCAGCAGCCAGTGGCCGACAGGTGCAACTAATGAAAAACTGTTTTTT
CDR3: CASSQWPTGATNEKLFF

J: TRBJ1-1
size: NA
D: NA
V: TRBV7-9
DNA: TGTGCCAGCAGCTCGACCGCAGGGCTCACTGAAGCTTTCTTT
CDR3: CASSSTAGLTEAFF

J: TRBJ2-7
size: few
D: NA
V: TRBV7-9
DNA: TGTGCCAGCAGCTTATCTGGGGGAATCTACGAGCAGTACTTC
CDR3: CASSLSGGIYEQYF

J: TRBJ2-3
size: NA
D: TRBD2
V: TRBV5-1
DNA: TGCGCCAGCAGCGGCGGGGGATGGGGTACCCCAGATACGCAGTATTTT
CDR3: CASSGGGWGTPDTQYF

J: TRBJ1-2
size: NA
D: NA
V: TRBV5-5
DNA: TGTGCCAGCAGCTTGTATCTCTATGGCTACACCTTC
CDR3: CASSLYLYGYTF

J: TRBJ1-5
size: few
D: TRBD1
V: TRBV20-1
DNA: TGCAGTGCTAGTGGACAGGGGGCTCAGCCCCAGCATTTT
CDR3: CSASGQGAQPQHF

J: TRBJ2-3
size: NA
D: TRBD2
V: TRBV5-1
DNA: TGCGCCAGCAGCCGGGAGGCTTACACAGATACGCAGTATTTT
CDR3: CASSREAYTDTQYF

J: TRBJ2-1
size: few
D: NA
V: TRBV10-1
DNA: TGCGCCAGCAGTGACTCGGGACCCGACAATGAGCAGTTCTTC
CDR3: CASSDSGPDNEQFF

J: TRBJ2-7
size: NA
D: NA
V: TRBV29-1
DNA: TGCAGCGTTGGAGCCGGGACATGTGGCGAGCAGTACTTC
CDR3: CSVGAGTCGEQYF

J: TRBJ2-1
size: NA
D: TRBD2
V: TRBV18
DNA: TGTGCCAGCTCACCTAGAGGGACTAGCGGCTACAATGAGCAGTTCTTC
CDR3: CASSPRGTSGYNEQFF

J: TRBJ2-1
size: NA
D: TRBD2
V: TRBV9
DNA: TGTGCCAGCAGCGTGGCGACTAGCGGGAGTTATAATGAGCAGTTCTTC
CDR3: CASSVATSGSYNEQFF

J: TRBJ1-1
size: NA
D: NA
V: TRBV4-3
DNA: TGCGCCAGCAGCCAGCAGGGAATCGGGAACACTGAAGCTTTCTTT
CDR3: CASSQQGIGNTEAFF

J: TRBJ1-1
size: NA
D: NA
V: TRBV5-1
DNA: TGCGCCAGCAGCTTAGCCCCCGGGGAGGGAACTGAAGCTTTCTTT
CDR3: CASSLAPGEGTEAFF

J: TRBJ2-3
size: NA
D: TRBD2
V: TRBV29-1
DNA: TGCAGCGTTGAAGGGGGCGGGGGGCACCCCTCGCAGTATTTT
CDR3: CSVEGGGGHPSQYF

J: TRBJ1-5
size: NA
D: NA
V: TRBV20-1
DNA: TGCAGTGCTAGTAGGGGAACCGATCAGCCCCAGCATTTT
CDR3: CSASRGTDQPQHF

J: TRBJ2-5
size: NA
D: TRBD1
V: TRBV9
DNA: TGTGCCTCCAACAGAAACAGGGGCGAGACCCAGTACTTC
CDR3: CASNRNRGETQYF

J: TRBJ2-5
size: few
D: NA
V: TRBV6-6
DNA: TGTGCCAGCAGTTACTCGTTCCAAGAGACCCAGTACTTC
CDR3: CASSYSFQETQYF

J: TRBJ2-5
size: NA
D: NA
V: TRBV29-1
DNA: TGCAGCGTTGTGGATTACGCAGTTCAAGAGACCCAGTACTTC
CDR3: CSVVDYAVQETQYF

J: TRBJ2-1
size: NA
D: TRBD1
V: TRBV5-1
DNA: TGCGCCAGCAGCCCCTTTGACATGGACAGGGTCTCCTACAATGAGCAGTTCTTC
CDR3: CASSPFDMDRVSYNEQFF